These 20 T cell receptor beta chains share one sample of origin, sequenced in a study of shared clonotypes between healthy human individuals. Measured with immunoSEQ multiplex PCR; TCRdb has only the in-frame clones, and not every one. The sample consists of about 2.4 million clones, about 92% of them appearing once. The specimen was naive CD4+ T cells sorted from blood. Documented subset: CD45RA+ positively selected. The receptors stem from a man younger than 35 in good health.

The chain uses TRBV30 and TRBJ2-1; 7 bases map to TRBD2. Germline assignment: CDR1 GTSNPN and CDR2 SVGIG (reference sequence). J lost 9 bases, V lost 3 bases, and 5 bases had no gene match. There are 12 residues in the CDR3. CDR3: CAWRSTSREQFF. For the CDR3, the DNA is TGTGCCTGGAGGTCGACTAGCCGTGAGCAGTTCTTC.

V is TRBV4-1 and J is TRBJ2-1; TRBD2 aligns across 11 bases. The trim removed 2 bases at V and 6 bases at J, leaving 6 bases unmatched. CDR3 length: 16 amino acids. Germline assignment: CDR1 MGHRA and CDR2 YSYEKL. The CDR3 spells CASSQYSGRARNEQFF. In DNA form, the CDR3 reads TGCGCCAGCAGCCAATATAGCGGGAGGGCCCGCAATGAGCAGTTCTTC.

On this clone: Additional DNA sequences in this sample encode the identical CDR3. The CDR3 spells CASSLLAGTYNEQFF. CDR3 coding DNA: TGCGCCAGCTCCCTTCTGGCGGGGACCTACAATGAGCAGTTCTTC. This chain links TRBV5-1 with TRBJ2-1; possibly TRBD2 for D (6 bases). The ends were cut back, 7 bases at V and 2 bases at J, with 16 bases in the middle. Per germline, CDR1 SGHRS and CDR2 YFSETQ. The CDR3 consists of 15 residues.

The gene calls are TRBV5-4 and TRBJ2-1, with D possibly TRBD2 on 6 matching bases. Trimming took off 4 bases at V and 4 bases at J, with 15 bases between the two ends. The length of the CDR3 is 15 residues. Germline lookup yields CDR1 SGHNT and CDR2 YYREEE (reference sequence). The CDR3: CASSPNLALYNEQFF. The CDR3 DNA reads as TGTGCCAGCAGCCCAAACCTAGCGTTATACAATGAGCAGTTCTTC.

Worth noting for this clone: Additional DNA sequences in this sample encode the identical CDR3. V gene TRBV18 combines with J gene TRBJ2-1; 11 nucleotides match TRBD2. Germline V gives CDR1 KGHSH, CDR2 LQKENI. Trimming at V came to 0 bases and at J to 6 bases, leaving 1 base not matched to a gene. CDR3 size: 15 residues. CDR3 protein: CASSPPGTSGNEQFF. The CDR3 DNA sequence: TGTGCCAGCTCACCACCGGGGACTAGCGGCAATGAGCAGTTCTTC. Combining the CDR3 with reference TRBV18 and TRBJ2-1 gives the whole variable domain NAGVMQNPRHLVRRRGQEARLRCSPMKGHSHVYWYRQLPEEGLKFMVYLQKENIIDESGMPKERFSAEFPKEGPSILRIQQVVRGDSAAYFCASSPPGTSGNEQFFGPGTRLTVL.

The chain is built from TRBV6-5 and TRBJ2-7; D may match TRBD1 or TRBD2 (5 bases each). Deletions cut 1 base from V and 7 bases from J, with 11 bases between. Germline CDR1 MNHEY, CDR2 SVGAGI. The CDR3 is 13 residues long. The chain's CDR3 is CASSYWGSQEQYF. The DNA of the CDR3 is TGTGCCAGCAGTTACTGGGGGAGCCAGGAGCAGTACTTC.

This chain uses TRBV5-5 with TRBJ1-1; 10 bases map to TRBD1. The CDR3 has 12 amino acids. Germline CDR1 is SGHKS and CDR2 is YYEKEE (reference sequence). After removal of 5 bases from V and 8 bases from J, the junction contained 3 bases not matched to a gene. The CDR3 protein is CASRWGQGEAFF. The CDR3, as DNA: TGTGCCAGCAGGTGGGGACAGGGGGAAGCTTTCTTT. Filled out from reference TRBV5-5 and TRBJ1-1, the complete variable domain reads DAGVTQSPTHLIKTRGQQVTLRCSPISGHKSVSWYQQVLGQGPQFIFQYYEKEERGRGNFPDRFSARQFPNYSSELNVNALLLGDSALYLCASRWGQGEAFFGQGTRLTVV.

This chain connects TRBV19 to TRBJ1-4; 7 bases match TRBD1. CDR3 size: 15 residues. The germline CDR1 and CDR2 sequences are LNHDA and SQIVND (reference sequence). V gave up 4 bases and J gave up 5 bases; unmatched junction bases: 7. The CDR3 nucleotides are TGTGCCAGTAGTACCGGACAGGTTTACAATGAAAAACTGTTTTTT. Residues: CASSTGQVYNEKLFF.

V gene TRBV2 combines with J gene TRBJ1-1; D uncertain. The V end was cut by 1 base, the J end by 5 bases, with 11 bases between. The CDR3 length is 14 residues. CDR1 is SNHLY and CDR2 is FYNNEI in the germline V gene. This CDR3 is CASSEGGSKTEAFF. The CDR3 DNA sequence: TGTGCCAGCAGTGAAGGAGGGTCGAAAACTGAAGCTTTCTTT. Full variable domain (rest looked up from reference TRBV2 and TRBJ1-1): EPEVTQTPSHQVTQMGQEVILRCVPISNHLYFYWYRQILGQKVEFLVSFYNNEISEKSEIFDDQFSVERPDGSNFTLKIRSTKLEDSAMYFCASSEGGSKTEAFFGQGTRLTVV.

The chain links TRBV2 to TRBJ2-1; no clear D. This CDR3 spans 14 amino acids. V lost 6 bases and J 4 bases, leaving 13 bases between the germline ends. CDR1 is SNHLY, CDR2 FYNNEI, per germline. The chain's CDR3 is CASRDFSAYNEQFF. DNA for the CDR3: TGTGCCAGCAGAGACTTCTCCGCTTACAATGAGCAGTTCTTC.

The rearrangement uses TRBV2 and TRBJ2-7, with D tentatively TRBD2 (6 bases). CDR1 and CDR2 (germline): SNHLY, FYNNEI. The CDR3 has 13 residues. The V gene lost 8 bases and the J gene lost 1 base, with 12 bases spanning the gap. This chain's CDR3 is CASGEDTSYEQYF. In DNA form, the CDR3 reads TGTGCCAGCGGGGAGGACACTTCCTACGAGCAGTACTTC.

The V gene is TRBV7-2, the J gene TRBJ1-1; the D is unclear. The germline V gene has CDR1 SGHTA and CDR2 FQGNSA. The V end lost 7 bases, the J end lost 3 bases, and 6 bases lay between the germline ends. The length of the CDR3 is 11 residues. The CDR3 reads CASTDYTEAFF. CDR3 in DNA: TGTGCCAGCACAGATTACACTGAAGCTTTCTTT.

The chain uses TRBV15 and TRBJ1-1; D remains unclear. CDR3 size: 13 residues. CDR1 is LNHNV and CDR2 is YYDKDF in the germline V gene (reference sequence). V lost 6 bases and J lost 2, with 10 bases in between. CDR3 sequence (DNA): TGTGCCACCAGTTTCAGAGAAAACACTGAAGCTTTCTTT. This translates into CATSFRENTEAFF.

The chain carries TRBV19 and TRBJ1-2; D is ambiguous. Germline V gene sequence: CDR1 LNHDA, CDR2 SQIVND (reference sequence). The CDR3 length is 13 residues. Trimming left V 2 bases short and J 8 bases short, with 12 bases between. CDR3 nucleotide sequence: TGTGCCAGTAGTATATTACAAGGGAGCGGCTACACCTTC. This codes for CASSILQGSGYTF.

In this sample, this clone turned up once. The V call is TRBV13, the J call TRBJ2-5; 8 nucleotides match TRBD2. CDR3 length: 14 residues. Looked up from germline, CDR1 is PRHDT and CDR2 is FYEKMQ (reference sequence). V shed 5 bases, J shed 1 base, and the junction held 3 bases outside the gene matches. CDR3 coding DNA: TGTGCCAGCAGCCCCAGCGGGGGCCAAGAGACCCAGTACTTC. This encodes CASSPSGGQETQYF.

The V and J genes are TRBV10-3 and TRBJ2-1; possible D gene TRBD1, 6 bases. V was clipped by 0 bases and J by 7 bases, with 13 bases between them. Germline values: CDR1 ENHRY, CDR2 SYGVKD. This CDR3 comprises 15 residues. The CDR3 loop is CAISESSGARNEQFF. The CDR3 coding sequence is TGTGCCATCAGTGAGTCCTCAGGGGCTCGGAATGAGCAGTTCTTC.

This sequence joins TRBV30 and TRBJ1-2, with 8 bases that match TRBD1. The CDR3 sequence is 15 residues long. From germline, CDR1 is GTSNPN and CDR2 SVGIG (reference sequence). V trimming: 4 bases; J trimming: 3 bases; junction bases outside the gene matches: 10. The CDR3 bases are TGTGCCTGGAACAGGGGGGCAGGGGAAGACTATGGCTACACCTTC. Protein product: CAWNRGAGEDYGYTF.

The chain couples TRBV6-5 to TRBJ1-1; the D gene is possibly TRBD1 (5 bases). V lost 5 bases and J lost 10, with 11 bases in between. Germline CDR1 reads MNHEY; CDR2 reads SVGAGI. This CDR3 comprises 11 residues. The CDR3 DNA is TGTGCCAGCAGTGAAGCAAGGGGAGCTTTCTTT. Translation gives CASSEARGAFF.

The chain combines TRBV2 with TRBJ1-4, with TRBD1 identical over 11 bases. In germline, CDR1 is SNHLY, CDR2 FYNNEI. V lost 3 bases, J lost 7 bases, and 1 base stayed unmatched. This CDR3 comprises 14 residues. The CDR3 DNA reads TGTGCCAGCAGTGACGGGACAGGGGGTGAAAAACTGTTTTTT. Its translation: CASSDGTGGEKLFF.

The chain uses TRBV5-3 and TRBJ1-2, with D possibly matching TRBD1 (5 bases). TRBV5-3 is filed as an ORF, its function uncertain. CDR3 length equals 12 residues. V was cut by 4 bases and J by 3 bases, with 7 bases left in between. The chain's CDR3 is CARSLQDYGYTF. In DNA form, the CDR3 reads TGTGCCAGAAGCCTACAGGACTATGGCTACACCTTC.